Sequencing of this T cell receptor beta chain was carried out in a study of a mutant IDH1 vaccine in newly diagnosed glioma. The time point is: week 23, last vaccination. Doses of 300 ug of mutant IDH1 20-mer peptide were given with topical imiquimod. Only in-frame clones appear in the TCRdb table, and some are missing; sequencing was by immunoSEQ multiplex PCR. Here the sample spans about 65,000 clones, 70% to 90% being singletons. To note about this clone: Its specificity is not known.

Trimming stripped 2 bases from V and 6 bases from J, with 11 bases between. The CDR3 is made up of 14 amino acids. Germline assignment: CDR1 KGHSH and CDR2 LQKENI. This TCR was recovered from a man aged 30 to 45 with glioma. The chain links TRBV18 to TRBJ1-3; tentative D call: TRBD1 (5 bases). The material sequenced was PBMCs, taken from a glioma patient whose treatment included an IDH1 peptide vaccine. The CDR3 coding sequence is TGTGCCAGCTCACCAGGGGCGATTGAAAACACCATATATTTT. Encoded protein: CASSPGAIENTIYF.